This TCR beta chain was recovered during a study of monozygotic twins with inflammatory bowel disease. Germline CDR1 reads SGHTA; CDR2 reads FQGTGA. This CDR3 region has 15 residues. Each TCR library consumed 3,000 to 4,000 ng of total RNA. TCRdb re-called the 5' RACE reads and catalogs CDR3 proteins one per entry, DNA excluded. The listing contains around 220,000 distinct CDR3 sequences. The clonotype comes from a human donor with ulcerative colitis or Crohn's disease, or a healthy co-twin of an affected twin (not recorded which). Source material: blood. This rearrangement joins TRBV7-3 to TRBJ2-3; the TCRdb D gene call, TRBD1, has no DNA to confirm it. This CDR3 is CASSSMTGFTDTQYF. Full variable domain (remainder filled in from reference TRBV7-3 and TRBJ2-3): GAGVSQTPSNKVTEKGKYVELRCDPISGHTALYWYRQSLGQGPEFLIYFQGTGAADDSGLPNDRFFAVRPEGSVSTLKIQRTERGDSAVYLCASSSMTGFTDTQYFGPGTRLTVL.